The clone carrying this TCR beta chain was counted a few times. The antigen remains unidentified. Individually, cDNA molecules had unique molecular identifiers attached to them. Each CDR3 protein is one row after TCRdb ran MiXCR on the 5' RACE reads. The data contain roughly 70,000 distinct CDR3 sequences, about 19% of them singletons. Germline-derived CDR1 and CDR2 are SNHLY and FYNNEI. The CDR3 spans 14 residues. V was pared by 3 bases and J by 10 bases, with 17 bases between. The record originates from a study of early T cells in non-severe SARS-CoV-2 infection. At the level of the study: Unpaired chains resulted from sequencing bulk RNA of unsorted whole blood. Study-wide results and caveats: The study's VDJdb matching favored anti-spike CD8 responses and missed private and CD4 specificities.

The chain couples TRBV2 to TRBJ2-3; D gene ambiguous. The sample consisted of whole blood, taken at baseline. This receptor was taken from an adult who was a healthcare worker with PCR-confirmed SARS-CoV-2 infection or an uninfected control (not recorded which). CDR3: CASSDQGPLGSQYF. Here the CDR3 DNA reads TGTGCCAGCAGTGACCAAGGGCCCCTTGGGTCGCAGTATTTT.